This is a list of T cell receptor beta chains from one sample in a study of CD8+ T cells in alopecia areata. TCRdb's table, derived via immunoSEQ multiplex PCR, lists solely in-frame clones and lacks some. The repertoire holds 100,000 to 150,000 clones, with 47% as singletons. Sample: NKG2D-low CD8+ T cells sorted from blood. The receptors were gathered from a human donor with alopecia areata. The CDR3 runs from the conserved cysteine through the conserved F or W. D genes are given only for firm matches. For some rows the clone size is stated as once, few or many, or as a class when expanded; others skip it.

TRBV29-1,-,TRBD1,TRBJ1-2,TGCAGCGTTGTCGGGTCCGGGACAGGAGGAGGCTACACCTTC,CSVVGSGTGGGYTF
TRBV29-1,-,TRBD2,TRBJ2-5,TGCAGCGCTGCCGCGGCGGGCCTAGCGGGAGTGGAGACCCAGTACTTC,CSAAAAGLAGVETQYF
TRBV9,many,-,TRBJ2-1,TGTGCCAGCAGCGTAGAGCCCTGGCAGGGTGAGCAGTTCTTC,CASSVEPWQGEQFF
TRBV5-1,once,-,TRBJ2-7,TGCGCCAGCAGCCCGGGGGACGGCTCCTACGAGCAGTACTTC,CASSPGDGSYEQYF
TRBV29-1,few,-,TRBJ1-1,TGCAGCGTGGAGGGAGAGGCCACTGAAGCTTTCTTT,CSVEGEATEAFF
TRBV6-5,-,-,TRBJ2-1,TGTGCCAGCAGTCCCTCGGTTGCGGGTACCAATGAGCAGTTCTTC,CASSPSVAGTNEQFF
TRBV29-1,-,-,TRBJ2-5,TGCAGCGTTGTAGGGGGGACCCAAGAGACCCAGTACTTC,CSVVGGTQETQYF
TRBV29-1,-,-,TRBJ2-2,TGCAGCGTGACGGGCCTAAACACCGGGGAGCTGTTTTTT,CSVTGLNTGELFF
TRBV6-6,-,-,TRBJ2-6,TGTGCCAGCAGTTACAATCCCTCTGGGGCCAACGTCCTGACTTTC,CASSYNPSGANVLTF
TRBV29-1,-,TRBD1,TRBJ1-1,TGCAGCGTTGAAGCCTCACAGGGGAATCGGAGAGTGAACACTGAAGCTTTCTTT,CSVEASQGNRRVNTEAFF
TRBV2,-,-,TRBJ2-3,TGTGCCAGCAGTGAGGCACAGGGCAGCACAGATACGCAGTATTTT,CASSEAQGSTDTQYF
TRBV23-1,-,-,TRBJ2-5,TGCGCCTGGGGCCCCTCCGAGACCCAGTACTTC,CAWGPSETQYF
TRBV29-1,-,-,TRBJ2-3,TGCAGCGCCCTTGGTCAGACCACAGATACGCAGTATTTT,CSALGQTTDTQYF
TRBV4-1,-,TRBD1,TRBJ1-1,TGCGCCAGCAGCCTCGAAAGCCCGGGACAGGCGAACACTGAAGCTTTCTTT,CASSLESPGQANTEAFF
TRBV13,-,-,TRBJ2-7,TGTGCCAGCAGCTTATCTCCTGACTCCTACGAGCAGTACTTC,CASSLSPDSYEQYF
TRBV29-1,-,TRBD1,TRBJ2-4,TGCAGCGTTGAGCCAGGGGGAAACATTCAGTACTTC,CSVEPGGNIQYF
TRBV5-6,-,TRBD1,TRBJ1-2,TGTGCCAGCAGCCTAGGACAGGGTGTCCTCTACACCTTC,CASSLGQGVLYTF
TRBV6-1,-,TRBD1,TRBJ2-6,TGTGCCAGCAGTGGACAGGGCTCTGGGGCCAACGTCCTGACTTTC,CASSGQGSGANVLTF
TRBV28,-,TRBD1,TRBJ2-5,TGTGCCAGCAGTCATGCTACGACAGGGGGGGAAGAGACCCAGTACTTC,CASSHATTGGEETQYF
TRBV5-4,-,-,TRBJ2-1,TGTGCCAGCACCCCCCCAGCGACGAATGAGCAGTTCTTC,CASTPPATNEQFF
TRBV29-1,-,-,TRBJ2-7,TGCAGCGTTGGCGGCGGGGTAAGGAATTACGAGCAGTACTTC,CSVGGGVRNYEQYF
TRBV5-4,-,TRBD2,TRBJ2-3,TGTGCCAGCAGCTCTCTCGGGACTAGCGGGCTGAATACGCAGTATTTT,CASSSLGTSGLNTQYF
TRBV5-1,-,-,TRBJ2-7,TGCGCCAGCAGCTCCCTCGGAGTGGTAGACGAGCAGTACTTC,CASSSLGVVDEQYF
TRBV9,-,-,TRBJ2-1,TGTGCCAGCAGCGTGACTAGTCCCAATGAGCAGTTCTTC,CASSVTSPNEQFF
TRBV4-1,once,-,TRBJ2-1,TGCGCCAGCGCGTTTAGAAACAATGAGCAGTTCTTC,CASAFRNNEQFF
TRBV21-1,few,-,TRBJ2-1,TGTGCCAGCAGCGACAGTTCCGGGACTAGCACCCACAATGAGCAGTTCTTC,CASSDSSGTSTHNEQFF
TRBV2,-,-,TRBJ2-4,TGTGCCAGCAGTAGAGCCGGGACGGAAATTCAGTACTTC,CASSRAGTEIQYF
TRBV27,-,TRBD2,TRBJ2-7,TGTGCCAGCAGTTGGAGCGGGAGGGCTCCGGAGTACTTC,CASSWSGRAPEYF
TRBV29-1,-,TRBD1,TRBJ1-2,TGCAGCGTTGAAACCGGACAGGGGATCTTCGGCTACACCTTC,CSVETGQGIFGYTF
TRBV5-6,-,-,TRBJ2-7,TGTGCCAGCAGCTCCAGGGGACACTACGAGCAGTACTTC,CASSSRGHYEQYF
TRBV7-6,-,-,TRBJ2-3,TGTGCCAGCAGCTTCACAGATCCCAACACAGATACGCAGTATTTT,CASSFTDPNTDTQYF
TRBV9,-,-,TRBJ2-1,TGTGCCAGCAGCGTAGACTACAATGAGCAGTTCTTC,CASSVDYNEQFF
TRBV5-1,-,TRBD2,TRBJ2-1,TGCGCCAGCAGCCCCTGGTCTGCACTAGCGGGAGATCATGAGCAGTTCTTC,CASSPWSALAGDHEQFF
TRBV4-1,-,-,TRBJ2-1,TGCGCCAGCAGCACCTGGGACGGTAACAATGAGCAGTTCTTC,CASSTWDGNNEQFF
TRBV27,-,-,TRBJ2-1,TGTGCCACGAACGGGGAAAGCGATGAGCAGTTCTTC,CATNGESDEQFF
TRBV27,-,-,TRBJ2-7,TGTGCCAGCAGTCTCCATGCTATCCACGAGCAGTACTTC,CASSLHAIHEQYF
TRBV20-1,-,-,TRBJ2-1,TGCAGTGCTAGTTTCTACAATGAGCAGTTCTTC,CSASFYNEQFF
TRBV30,-,TRBD1,TRBJ1-1,TGTGCCTGGAGTGGGATGACAGGGCACACTGAAGCTTTCTTT,CAWSGMTGHTEAFF
TRBV11-2,few,-,TRBJ2-1,TGTGCCAGCAGCACAAGCGGGCTCTACAATGAGCAGTTCTTC,CASSTSGLYNEQFF
TRBV6-5,-,-,TRBJ2-5,TGTGCCAGCAGCGACTACACGGGCCAAGAGACCCAGTACTTC,CASSDYTGQETQYF
TRBV5-1,-,-,TRBJ2-1,TGCGCCAGCAGCGTAATGAGGAATGAGCAGTTCTTC,CASSVMRNEQFF
TRBV4-1,-,-,TRBJ2-5,TGCGCCAGCAGCCAGGGAGTCCAAGAGACCCAGTACTTC,CASSQGVQETQYF
TRBV29-1,-,-,TRBJ1-2,TGCAGCGCCCCGACGGAGGGGGACTATGGCTACACCTTC,CSAPTEGDYGYTF
TRBV13,once,TRBD1,TRBJ2-1,TGTGCCAGCAGCTCCGAGCCGGGACAGGGGGTTTATGAGCAGTTCTTC,CASSSEPGQGVYEQFF